This is a list of T cell receptor beta chains from one sample in a study of HIV-infected patients and healthy controls. TCRdb redid the calling of the 5' RACE reads with MiXCR, one entry per CDR3 protein. The profile shows around 18,000 distinct CDR3 sequences, roughly 15% of them singletons. Material: CD8+ T cells from blood. These TCRs come from a human donor in good health. The CDR3 runs from the conserved cysteine through the conserved F or W. Each record gives: V gene, J gene, clone size, D gene, CDR3 DNA, CDR3 protein. A D gene is named only where the DNA matches it firmly. Expanded clones get a size class; other rows say once, few or many, or leave the size out.

v_gene: TRBV6-6; j_gene: TRBJ2-1; abundance: many; d_gene: TRBD2; CDR3nt: TGTGCCAGCAGAGAGACTAGCGGAGGGTACAATGAGCAGTTCTTC; CDR3aa: CASRETSGGYNEQFF
v_gene: TRBV6-6; j_gene: TRBJ2-3; abundance: NA; d_gene: TRBD2; CDR3nt: TGTGCCAGCAGTCAATGGACTAGCAGCACAGATACGCAGTATTTT; CDR3aa: CASSQWTSSTDTQYF
v_gene: TRBV7-6; j_gene: TRBJ1-1; abundance: NA; d_gene: NA; CDR3nt: TGTGCCAGCAGCTTAGAGATGGGCACTGAAGCTTTCTTT; CDR3aa: CASSLEMGTEAFF
v_gene: TRBV29-1; j_gene: TRBJ2-7; abundance: many; d_gene: NA; CDR3nt: TGCAGCGTTGACGAGGGGGATTACGAGCAGTACTTC; CDR3aa: CSVDEGDYEQYF
v_gene: TRBV6-6; j_gene: TRBJ1-1; abundance: medium-sized; d_gene: NA; CDR3nt: TGTGCCAGCAGTTACGTTGGGGGCCTCGGGGCTGAAGCTTTCTTT; CDR3aa: CASSYVGGLGAEAFF
v_gene: TRBV9; j_gene: TRBJ1-1; abundance: many; d_gene: TRBD1; CDR3nt: TGTGCCAGCAGCGTAGAAGGGACAGGGATGAACACTGAAGCTTTCTTT; CDR3aa: CASSVEGTGMNTEAFF
v_gene: TRBV19; j_gene: TRBJ1-1; abundance: NA; d_gene: NA; CDR3nt: TGTGCCTCCGCCCGACCCCTATCCGGCAGGAACACTGAAGCTTTCTTT; CDR3aa: CASARPLSGRNTEAFF
v_gene: TRBV21-1; j_gene: TRBJ1-5; abundance: many; d_gene: NA; CDR3nt: TGTGCCAGCAGCAATTGGACACAGATCCATCAGCCCCAGCATTTT; CDR3aa: CASSNWTQIHQPQHF
v_gene: TRBV5-4; j_gene: TRBJ2-1; abundance: NA; d_gene: TRBD2; CDR3nt: TGTGCCAGCAGCTCACCTAGCGGGAGTTATAATGAGCAGTTCTTC; CDR3aa: CASSSPSGSYNEQFF
v_gene: TRBV6-5; j_gene: TRBJ2-1; abundance: many; d_gene: NA; CDR3nt: TGTGCCAGCAGTAGAGGGGACGCCCCCAATGAGCAGTTCTTC; CDR3aa: CASSRGDAPNEQFF
v_gene: TRBV2; j_gene: TRBJ2-3; abundance: NA; d_gene: NA; CDR3nt: TGTGCCAGTCAAAAGCCGGGGACCCCGGGAGAGAATACGCAGTATTTT; CDR3aa: CASQKPGTPGENTQYF
v_gene: TRBV12-3/TRBV12-4; j_gene: TRBJ2-1; abundance: many; d_gene: NA; CDR3nt: TGTGCCACCGAACGAACTGGAGAGCAGACCTACAATGAGCAGTTCTTC; CDR3aa: CATERTGEQTYNEQFF
v_gene: TRBV6-2/TRBV6-3; j_gene: TRBJ1-6; abundance: many; d_gene: TRBD1; CDR3nt: TGTGCCAGCAGTTTCCTGCCGACAGGGACGAATTCACCCCTCCACTTT; CDR3aa: CASSFLPTGTNSPLHF
v_gene: TRBV4-3; j_gene: TRBJ2-1; abundance: many; d_gene: TRBD1; CDR3nt: TGCGCCAGCAGCCAAGATGGACAGGGCTACAATGAGCAGTTCTTC; CDR3aa: CASSQDGQGYNEQFF
v_gene: TRBV3-1; j_gene: TRBJ1-1; abundance: NA; d_gene: TRBD1; CDR3nt: TGTGCCAGCAGCCGACAGGGGGGAGCTTTCTTT; CDR3aa: CASSRQGGAFF
v_gene: TRBV2; j_gene: TRBJ1-5; abundance: NA; d_gene: NA; CDR3nt: TGTGCCAGCAGTGAATGGGCCGGGGGTGGCAATCAGCCCCAGCATTTT; CDR3aa: CASSEWAGGGNQPQHF
v_gene: TRBV20-1; j_gene: TRBJ2-1; abundance: NA; d_gene: TRBD2; CDR3nt: TGCAGTGCTAACGGCGGGGGGCTCTCCTACAATGAGCAGTTCTTC; CDR3aa: CSANGGGLSYNEQFF
v_gene: TRBV6-2/TRBV6-3; j_gene: TRBJ2-6; abundance: NA; d_gene: NA; CDR3nt: TGTGCCAGCAGGGGAGGACAGAAGAGCTCTGGGGCCAACGTCCTGACTTTC; CDR3aa: CASRGGQKSSGANVLTF
v_gene: TRBV11-2; j_gene: TRBJ2-1; abundance: many; d_gene: NA; CDR3nt: TGTGCCAGCAGCACAGGGAGGGGTGCTGAGCAGTTCTTC; CDR3aa: CASSTGRGAEQFF
v_gene: TRBV20-1; j_gene: TRBJ2-5; abundance: many; d_gene: TRBD2; CDR3nt: TGCAGTGCACCGGGGACTAGCGGGGGGGAGATCCAAGAGACCCAGTACTTC; CDR3aa: CSAPGTSGGEIQETQYF
v_gene: TRBV20-1; j_gene: TRBJ2-5; abundance: many; d_gene: NA; CDR3nt: TGCAGTGCTAGAGACGGGGCTCGGGGGACCCAGTACTTC; CDR3aa: CSARDGARGTQYF
v_gene: TRBV7-9; j_gene: TRBJ1-4; abundance: NA; d_gene: NA; CDR3nt: TGTGCCAGCAGCTCCCAGACAGGACCCTCAACTAATGAAAAACTGTTTTTT; CDR3aa: CASSSQTGPSTNEKLFF
v_gene: TRBV20-1; j_gene: TRBJ2-3; abundance: many; d_gene: NA; CDR3nt: TGCAGTGCCCCAGGGAGACTAGACACAGATACGCAGTATTTT; CDR3aa: CSAPGRLDTDTQYF
v_gene: TRBV6-6; j_gene: TRBJ1-2; abundance: many; d_gene: TRBD1; CDR3nt: TGTGCCAGCAGTGCCCTGGCGACAGGGGATGGCTACACCTTC; CDR3aa: CASSALATGDGYTF
v_gene: TRBV5-6; j_gene: TRBJ1-2; abundance: few; d_gene: NA; CDR3nt: TGTGCCAGCAGCTTCCGGACAGCCCTTAACTATGGCTACACCTTC; CDR3aa: CASSFRTALNYGYTF
v_gene: TRBV5-5; j_gene: TRBJ2-7; abundance: many; d_gene: TRBD2; CDR3nt: TGTGCCAGCAGCTTTCCCCGGACTAGCGGTTACTACGAGCAGTACTTC; CDR3aa: CASSFPRTSGYYEQYF
v_gene: TRBV19; j_gene: TRBJ2-1; abundance: few; d_gene: NA; CDR3nt: TGTGCCAGTAGCCAAGCCTCTGGAAATGAGCAGTTCTTC; CDR3aa: CASSQASGNEQFF
v_gene: TRBV10-3; j_gene: TRBJ2-5; abundance: many; d_gene: NA; CDR3nt: TGTGCCATCAGTGAGTCCGTAGGGGCAGAAGAGACCCAGTACTTC; CDR3aa: CAISESVGAEETQYF
v_gene: TRBV6-2/TRBV6-3; j_gene: TRBJ2-3; abundance: few; d_gene: TRBD2; CDR3nt: TGTGCCAGCAGTTACAATCTAGGACTAGCGGGAATTGCACATGGGCCAGATACGCAGTATTTT; CDR3aa: CASSYNLGLAGIAHGPDTQYF
v_gene: TRBV11-2; j_gene: TRBJ1-1; abundance: few; d_gene: NA; CDR3nt: TGTGCCAGCAGCTTGGGCGAAGCTTTCTTT; CDR3aa: CASSLGEAFF
v_gene: TRBV4-3; j_gene: TRBJ1-2; abundance: few; d_gene: TRBD1; CDR3nt: TGCGCCAGCAGCCAAGAGTTAGACAGGGCCTACTATGGCTACACCTTC; CDR3aa: CASSQELDRAYYGYTF
v_gene: TRBV27; j_gene: TRBJ1-5; abundance: many; d_gene: NA; CDR3nt: TGTGCCAGCAGTTTGGGTAGCAATCAGCCCCAGCATTTT; CDR3aa: CASSLGSNQPQHF
v_gene: TRBV7-9; j_gene: TRBJ1-2; abundance: many; d_gene: NA; CDR3nt: TGTGCCAGCAGCTTTGAAAAAGACTATGGCTACACCTTC; CDR3aa: CASSFEKDYGYTF
v_gene: TRBV20-1; j_gene: TRBJ1-5; abundance: many; d_gene: NA; CDR3nt: TGCAGTGTTGGGGGCTCCCATCAGCCCCAGCATTTT; CDR3aa: CSVGGSHQPQHF
v_gene: TRBV6-2/TRBV6-3; j_gene: TRBJ1-1; abundance: many; d_gene: NA; CDR3nt: TGTGCCAGCACCGGGGTGAGGTATGGGACTGAAGCTTTCTTT; CDR3aa: CASTGVRYGTEAFF
v_gene: TRBV9; j_gene: TRBJ2-3; abundance: many; d_gene: TRBD2; CDR3nt: TGTGCCAGCAGCGTACTAGCGGGGGGCCCAGATACGCAGTATTTT; CDR3aa: CASSVLAGGPDTQYF
v_gene: TRBV25-1; j_gene: TRBJ2-7; abundance: few; d_gene: NA; CDR3nt: TGTGCCAGCTCGGTGGGCTACTACGAGCAGTACTTC; CDR3aa: CASSVGYYEQYF
v_gene: TRBV7-9; j_gene: TRBJ2-3; abundance: few; d_gene: NA; CDR3nt: TGTGCCAGCAGCCCCCCCCCGGGGGCCCCAGATACGCAGTATTTT; CDR3aa: CASSPPPGAPDTQYF
v_gene: TRBV13; j_gene: TRBJ2-7; abundance: NA; d_gene: NA; CDR3nt: TGTGCCAGCAGCCCAACCCCAGGGGCAAACTACGAGCAGTACTTC; CDR3aa: CASSPTPGANYEQYF
v_gene: TRBV12-3/TRBV12-4; j_gene: TRBJ1-6; abundance: many; d_gene: TRBD1; CDR3nt: TGTGCCAGCAGTCCGACAGGGAACAGCTCACCCCTCCACTTT; CDR3aa: CASSPTGNSSPLHF
v_gene: TRBV20-1; j_gene: TRBJ2-3; abundance: NA; d_gene: NA; CDR3nt: TGCAGTGCTAGAGATTCCCAACAGTCCACAGATACGCAGTATTTT; CDR3aa: CSARDSQQSTDTQYF